This T cell receptor beta chain is drawn from a study of early T cells in non-severe SARS-CoV-2 infection. Study at large: It was bulk RNA from unsorted whole blood that was sequenced, and the chains were unpaired.

This clonotype was picked up a small number of times. Antigen unknown. CDR3 length: 12 amino acids. V shed 4 bases and J shed 7 bases, with 7 bases lying between them. Germline-derived CDR1 and CDR2 are WNHNN and SYGVQD (reference sequence). Study results and limitations: Missing private and CD4 specificities, VDJdb matching favored anti-spike CD8 responses.

Each cDNA molecule carried a unique molecular identifier. TCRdb re-analysed the 5' RACE reads in MiXCR, keeping a single row per CDR3 protein. The sample shows just over 60,000 distinct CDR3 sequences, about 9.9% of them seen only once. This clonotype originated in an adult who was a healthcare worker with PCR-confirmed SARS-CoV-2 infection or an uninfected control (not recorded which). This sequence joins TRBV10-1 and TRBJ2-2, with D possibly matching TRBD1 (5 bases). The sample taken for sequencing was whole blood. This chain's CDR3 is CASSGQNGELFF. In DNA, the CDR3 is TGCGCCAGCAGTGGACAGAACGGGGAGCTGTTTTTT.